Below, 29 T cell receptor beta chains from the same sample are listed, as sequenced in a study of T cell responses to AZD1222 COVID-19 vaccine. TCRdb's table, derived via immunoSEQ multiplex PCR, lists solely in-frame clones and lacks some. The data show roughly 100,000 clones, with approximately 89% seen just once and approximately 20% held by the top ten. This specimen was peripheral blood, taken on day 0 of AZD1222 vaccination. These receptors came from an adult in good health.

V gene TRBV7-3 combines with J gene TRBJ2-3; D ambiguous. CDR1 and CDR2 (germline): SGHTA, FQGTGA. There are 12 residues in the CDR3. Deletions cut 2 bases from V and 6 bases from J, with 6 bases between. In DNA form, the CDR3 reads TGTGCCAGCAGCTTATCTTCCGATACGCAGTATTTT. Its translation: CASSLSSDTQYF.

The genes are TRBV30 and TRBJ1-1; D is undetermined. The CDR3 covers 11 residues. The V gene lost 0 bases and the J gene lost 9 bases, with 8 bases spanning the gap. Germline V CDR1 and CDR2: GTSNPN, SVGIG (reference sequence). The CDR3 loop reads CAWSVAQQAFF. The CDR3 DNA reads TGTGCCTGGAGTGTGGCGCAGCAAGCTTTCTTT.

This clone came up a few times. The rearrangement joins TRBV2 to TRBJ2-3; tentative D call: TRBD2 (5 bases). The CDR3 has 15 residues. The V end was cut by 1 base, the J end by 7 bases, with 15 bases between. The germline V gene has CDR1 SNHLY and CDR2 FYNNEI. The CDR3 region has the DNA TGTGCCAGCAGTGAAGACGCGGGCGGCACGCATACGCAGTATTTT. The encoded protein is CASSEDAGGTHTQYF.

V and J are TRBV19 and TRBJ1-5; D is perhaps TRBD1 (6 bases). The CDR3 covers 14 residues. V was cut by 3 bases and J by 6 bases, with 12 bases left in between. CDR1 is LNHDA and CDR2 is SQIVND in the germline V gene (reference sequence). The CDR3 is CASSISGASQPQHF. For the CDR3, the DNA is TGTGCCAGTAGTATTTCGGGGGCGAGTCAGCCCCAGCATTTT.

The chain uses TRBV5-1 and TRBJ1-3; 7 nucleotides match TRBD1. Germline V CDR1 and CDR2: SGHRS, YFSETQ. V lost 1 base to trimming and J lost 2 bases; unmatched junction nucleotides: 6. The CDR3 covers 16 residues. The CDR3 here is CASSLPTGAPGNTIYF. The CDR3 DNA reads TGCGCCAGCAGCTTGCCTACAGGGGCTCCTGGAAACACCATATATTTT.

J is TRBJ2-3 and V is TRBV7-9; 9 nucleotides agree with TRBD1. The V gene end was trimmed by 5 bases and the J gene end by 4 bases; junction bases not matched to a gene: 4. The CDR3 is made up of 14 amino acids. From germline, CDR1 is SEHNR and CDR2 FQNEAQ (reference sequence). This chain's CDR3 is CASSVTGGADTQYF. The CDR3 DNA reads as TGTGCCAGCAGCGTGACAGGGGGAGCAGATACGCAGTATTTT.

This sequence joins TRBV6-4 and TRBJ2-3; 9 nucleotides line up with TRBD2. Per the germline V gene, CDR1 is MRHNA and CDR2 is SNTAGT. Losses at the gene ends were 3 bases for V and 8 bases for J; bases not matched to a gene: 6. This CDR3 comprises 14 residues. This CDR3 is CASSEGGGAATQYF. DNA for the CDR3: TGTGCCAGCAGTGAAGGCGGGGGGGCCGCTACGCAGTATTTT.

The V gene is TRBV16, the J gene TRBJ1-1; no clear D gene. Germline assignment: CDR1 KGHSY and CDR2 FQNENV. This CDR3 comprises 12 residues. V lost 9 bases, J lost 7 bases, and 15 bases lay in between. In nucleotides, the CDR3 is TGTGCCAGTACACAATCGGGGAATGAAGCTTTCTTT. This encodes CASTQSGNEAFF.

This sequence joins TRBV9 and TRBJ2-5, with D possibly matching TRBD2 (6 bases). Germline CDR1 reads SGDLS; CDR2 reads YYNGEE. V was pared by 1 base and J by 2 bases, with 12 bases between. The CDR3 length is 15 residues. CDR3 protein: CASSVLSGPQETQYF. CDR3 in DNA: TGTGCCAGCAGCGTACTTAGCGGACCGCAAGAGACCCAGTACTTC.

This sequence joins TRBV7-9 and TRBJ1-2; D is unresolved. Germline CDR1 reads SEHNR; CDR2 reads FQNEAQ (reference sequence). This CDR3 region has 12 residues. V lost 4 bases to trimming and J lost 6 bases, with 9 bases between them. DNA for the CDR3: TGTGCCAGCAGCTCCGCTACCCATGGCTACACCTTC. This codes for CASSSATHGYTF.

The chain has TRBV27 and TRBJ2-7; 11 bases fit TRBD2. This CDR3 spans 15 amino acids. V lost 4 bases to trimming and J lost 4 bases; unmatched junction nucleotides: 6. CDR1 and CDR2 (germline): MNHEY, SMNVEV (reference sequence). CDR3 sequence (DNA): TGTGCCAGCAGTTCAATAGCGGGAGGGGGGTACGAGCAGTACTTC. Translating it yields CASSSIAGGGYEQYF.

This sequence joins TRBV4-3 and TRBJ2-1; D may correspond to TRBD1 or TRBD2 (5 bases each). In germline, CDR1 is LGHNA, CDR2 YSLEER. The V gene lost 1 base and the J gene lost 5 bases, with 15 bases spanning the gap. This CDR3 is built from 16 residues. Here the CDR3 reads CASSQVSRGKDNEQFF. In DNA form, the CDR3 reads TGCGCCAGCAGCCAAGTTTCGAGGGGTAAAGACAATGAGCAGTTCTTC.

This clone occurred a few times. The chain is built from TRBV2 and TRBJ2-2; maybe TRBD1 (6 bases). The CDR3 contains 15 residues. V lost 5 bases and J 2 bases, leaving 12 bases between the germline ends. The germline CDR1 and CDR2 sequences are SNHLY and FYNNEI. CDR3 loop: CASSFQGPNTGELFF. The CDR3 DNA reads TGTGCCAGCAGTTTTCAGGGGCCCAACACCGGGGAGCTGTTTTTT.

CDR3 protein: CASSTTGDTEAFF. The DNA of the CDR3 is TGCGCCAGCAGCACGACAGGGGACACTGAAGCTTTCTTT. The chain uses TRBV5-1 and TRBJ1-1; the match to TRBD1 covers 8 bases. Trimming at V came to 4 bases and at J to 3 bases, leaving 2 bases not matched to a gene. Germline V gives CDR1 SGHRS, CDR2 YFSETQ. This CDR3 is 13 amino acids long.

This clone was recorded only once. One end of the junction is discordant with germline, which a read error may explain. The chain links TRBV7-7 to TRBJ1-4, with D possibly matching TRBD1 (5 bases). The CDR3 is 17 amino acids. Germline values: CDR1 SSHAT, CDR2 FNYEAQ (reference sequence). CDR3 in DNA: TGTGCTAGCAGCTTAGTACCAGGGTATGCAACTAATGAAAAACTGTTTTTT. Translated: CASSLVPGYATNEKLFF.

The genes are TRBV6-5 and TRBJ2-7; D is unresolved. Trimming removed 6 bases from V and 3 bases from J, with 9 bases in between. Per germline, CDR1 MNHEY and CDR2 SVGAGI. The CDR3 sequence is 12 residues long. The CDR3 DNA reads TGTGCCAGCAGCCGGACCCTCTACGAGCAGTACTTC. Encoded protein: CASSRTLYEQYF.

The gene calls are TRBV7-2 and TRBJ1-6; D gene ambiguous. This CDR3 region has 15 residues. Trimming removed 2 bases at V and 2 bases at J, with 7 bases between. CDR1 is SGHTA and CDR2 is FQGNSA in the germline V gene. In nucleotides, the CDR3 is TGTGCCAGCAGCTTATTGGGAACCTATAATTCACCCCTCCACTTT. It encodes CASSLLGTYNSPLHF.

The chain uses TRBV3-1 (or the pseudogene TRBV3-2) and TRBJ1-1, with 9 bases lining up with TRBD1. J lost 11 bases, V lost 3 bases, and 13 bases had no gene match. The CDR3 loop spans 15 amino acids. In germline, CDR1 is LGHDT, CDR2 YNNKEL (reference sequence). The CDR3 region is CASSQPLKDGTGAFF. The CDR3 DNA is TGTGCCAGCAGCCAGCCCCTTAAAGACGGGACAGGGGCTTTCTTT.

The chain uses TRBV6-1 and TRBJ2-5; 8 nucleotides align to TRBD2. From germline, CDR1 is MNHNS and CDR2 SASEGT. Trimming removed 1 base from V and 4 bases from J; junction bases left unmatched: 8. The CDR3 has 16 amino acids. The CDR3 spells CASSEVDGRARETQYF. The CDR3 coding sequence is TGTGCCAGCAGTGAAGTGGACGGGAGGGCTAGAGAGACCCAGTACTTC.

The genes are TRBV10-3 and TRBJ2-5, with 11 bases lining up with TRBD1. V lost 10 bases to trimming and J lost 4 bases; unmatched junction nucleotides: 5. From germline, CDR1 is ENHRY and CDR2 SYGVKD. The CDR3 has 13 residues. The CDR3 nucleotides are TGTGCCACAGGACAGGGGGCGGGAGAGACCCAGTACTTC. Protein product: CATGQGAGETQYF.

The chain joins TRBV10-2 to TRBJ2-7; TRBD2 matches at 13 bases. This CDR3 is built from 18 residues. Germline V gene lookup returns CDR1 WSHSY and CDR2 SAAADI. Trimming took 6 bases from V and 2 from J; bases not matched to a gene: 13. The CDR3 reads CASSQPGTSGIRPYEQYF. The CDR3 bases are TGCGCCAGCAGCCAACCGGGGACTAGCGGGATCCGACCCTACGAGCAGTACTTC.

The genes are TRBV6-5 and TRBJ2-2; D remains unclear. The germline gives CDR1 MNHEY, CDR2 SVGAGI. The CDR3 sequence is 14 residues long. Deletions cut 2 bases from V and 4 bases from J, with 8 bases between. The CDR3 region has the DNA TGTGCCAGCAGTTACGACTGGAGCACCGGGGAGCTGTTTTTT. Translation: CASSYDWSTGELFF.

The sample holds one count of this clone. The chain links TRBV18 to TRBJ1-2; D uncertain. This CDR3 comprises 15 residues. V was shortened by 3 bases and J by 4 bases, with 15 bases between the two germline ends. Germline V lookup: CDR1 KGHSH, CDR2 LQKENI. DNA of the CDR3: TGTGCCAGCTCACCTGTCCGAGAGGCCGGCTATGGCTACACCTTC. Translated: CASSPVREAGYGYTF.

CDR3 loop: CASSASSYEQYF. As DNA, the CDR3 is TGTGCCAGCAGTGCATCCTCCTACGAGCAGTACTTC. The chain employs TRBV28 and TRBJ2-7; D is unclear. The CDR3 is 12 amino acids. Trimming removed 5 bases at V and 0 bases at J, with 5 bases between. Per the germline V gene, CDR1 is MDHEN and CDR2 is SYDVKM.

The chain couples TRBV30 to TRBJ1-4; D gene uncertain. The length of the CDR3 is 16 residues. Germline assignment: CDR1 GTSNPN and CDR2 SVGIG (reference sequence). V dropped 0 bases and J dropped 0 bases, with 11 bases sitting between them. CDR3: CAWSVGQIATNEKLFF. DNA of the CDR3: TGTGCCTGGAGTGTCGGGCAAATTGCAACTAATGAAAAACTGTTTTTT.

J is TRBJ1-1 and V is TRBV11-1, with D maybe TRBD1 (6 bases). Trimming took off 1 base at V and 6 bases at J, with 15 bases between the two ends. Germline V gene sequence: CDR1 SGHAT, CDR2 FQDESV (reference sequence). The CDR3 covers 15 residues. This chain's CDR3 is CASSLEGGVSAEAFF. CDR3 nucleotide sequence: TGTGCCAGCAGCTTAGAGGGGGGAGTGAGCGCTGAAGCTTTCTTT.

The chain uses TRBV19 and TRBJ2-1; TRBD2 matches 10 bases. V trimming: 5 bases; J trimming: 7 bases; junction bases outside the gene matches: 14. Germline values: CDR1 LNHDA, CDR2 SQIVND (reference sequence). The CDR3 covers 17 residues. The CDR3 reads CASSPRTSGIMGNEQFF. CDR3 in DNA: TGTGCCAGTAGTCCCCGGACTAGCGGAATAATGGGGAATGAGCAGTTCTTC.

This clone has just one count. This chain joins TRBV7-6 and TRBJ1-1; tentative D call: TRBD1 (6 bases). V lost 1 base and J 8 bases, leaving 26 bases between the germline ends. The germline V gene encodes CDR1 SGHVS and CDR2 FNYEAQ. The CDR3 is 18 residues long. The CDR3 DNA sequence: TGTGCCAGCAGCTTAGTTCCCGTGGCGGGGACACCAATGGCGGAAGCTTTCTTT. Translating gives CASSLVPVAGTPMAEAFF.

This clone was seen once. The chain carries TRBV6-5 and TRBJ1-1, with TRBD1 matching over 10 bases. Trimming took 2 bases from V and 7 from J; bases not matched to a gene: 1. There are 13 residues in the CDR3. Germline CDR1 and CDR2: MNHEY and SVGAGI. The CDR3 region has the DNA TGTGCCAGCAGTTACAGGACAGGGGGTGAAGCTTTCTTT. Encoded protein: CASSYRTGGEAFF.